These 10 T cell receptor beta chains originate from one sample sequenced in a study of blood T cell repertoires in COVID-19. Sequencing was performed with immunoSEQ multiplex PCR; in TCRdb, only in-frame clones are kept and a portion is missing. The repertoire holds approximately 280,000 clones, roughly 85% seen once, with 4.5% to 6% in the top ten. The sample was peripheral blood. The source is a man between 50 and 59 years old with active or convalescent COVID-19.

The chain has TRBV28 and TRBJ2-7; D possibly corresponds to TRBD1 (5 bases). Per the germline V gene, CDR1 is MDHEN and CDR2 is SYDVKM. V lost 1 base, J lost 6 bases, and 7 bases lay in between. CDR3 size: 12 residues. In DNA form, the CDR3 reads TGTGCCAGCAGTTTATCCGACAGCGAGCAGTACTTC. This encodes CASSLSDSEQYF.

The V gene is TRBV5-1, the J gene TRBJ2-1; TRBD2 is a possible D gene (7 bases). In germline, CDR1 is SGHRS, CDR2 YFSETQ. V lost 1 base and J lost 3, with 14 bases in between. CDR3 size: 16 residues. The chain's CDR3 is CASSLTGLGGYNEQFF. The CDR3 nucleotides read TGCGCCAGCAGCTTGACCGGACTAGGGGGCTACAATGAGCAGTTCTTC.

The chain has TRBV6-1 and TRBJ1-1; D unresolved. The CDR3 covers 13 residues. V lost 2 bases, J lost 0 bases, and 4 bases lay in between. Germline V gene data show CDR1 as MNHNS and CDR2 as SASEGT. The CDR3 sequence: CASSEQVNTEAFF. Here the CDR3 DNA reads TGTGCCAGCAGTGAACAGGTGAACACTGAAGCTTTCTTT.

The chain is built from TRBV10-3 and TRBJ2-7; 7 positions agree with TRBD1. V lost 2 bases and J lost 5; bases outside the gene matches: 9. The germline V gene encodes CDR1 ENHRY and CDR2 SYGVKD. This CDR3 is built from 15 residues. The CDR3, as DNA: TGTGCCATCAGTGAGCAAGGGCAGGGGGTAAACGAGCAGTACTTC. This encodes CAISEQGQGVNEQYF.

The V gene is TRBV9, the J gene TRBJ1-3; D remains ambiguous. The CDR3 is 15 amino acids. Trimming stripped 2 bases from V and 1 base from J, with 10 bases between. CDR1 and CDR2 (germline): SGDLS, YYNGEE. CDR3 DNA: TGTGCCAGCAGCGTGAGGGCTGGGTCTGGAAACACCATATATTTT. Translated, it gives CASSVRAGSGNTIYF. Complete variable domain (other parts from reference TRBV9 and TRBJ1-3): DSGVTQTPKHLITATGQRVTLRCSPRSGDLSVYWYQQSLDQGLQFLIQYYNGEERAKGNILERFSAQQFPDLHSELNLSSLELGDSALYFCASSVRAGSGNTIYFGEGSWLTVV.

The chain uses TRBV4-1 and TRBJ1-2; no definite D call. This CDR3 has 16 residues. Germline V gene data show CDR1 as MGHRA and CDR2 as YSYEKL. V was clipped by 2 bases and J by 5 bases, with 18 bases between them. The CDR3: CASSQFREGLGYGYTF. The CDR3 DNA sequence: TGCGCCAGCAGCCAATTTCGTGAGGGCCTTGGGTATGGCTACACCTTC.

The V and J genes are TRBV10-3 and TRBJ1-2; D is possibly TRBD1 (5 bases). The germline CDR1 and CDR2 sequences are ENHRY and SYGVKD. Trimming removed 10 bases at V and 3 bases at J, with 18 bases between. The CDR3 extends over 14 amino acids. The CDR3 loop is CATQNGGSDYGYTF. The CDR3 nucleotides are TGTGCCACGCAAAACGGGGGGTCCGACTATGGCTACACCTTC.

The J gene is TRBJ2-3, the V gene TRBV20-1; no firm D call. Trimming shortened V by 1 base and J by 13 bases, and 9 bases separated the two germline ends. The V gene's germline CDR1 is DFQATT and CDR2 SNEGSKA (reference sequence). CDR3 length: 10 residues. The CDR3 sequence is CSARAVYEYF. As DNA, the CDR3 is TGCAGTGCTAGAGCCGTCTACGAGTATTTT.

This clone was seen just once. The chain combines TRBV5-1 with TRBJ2-2; no clear D. The V and J ends lost 5 bases and 0 bases respectively, with 8 bases between them. This CDR3 contains 14 residues. The germline gives CDR1 SGHRS, CDR2 YFSETQ. Here the CDR3 reads CASRETANTGELFF. CDR3 bases: TGCGCCAGCAGGGAGACCGCGAACACCGGGGAGCTGTTTTTT.

V usage is TRBV27 and J usage is TRBJ2-4; D unclear. The CDR3 is 16 amino acids. Germline V gene sequence: CDR1 MNHEY, CDR2 SMNVEV (reference sequence). Trimming pared 5 bases from V and 0 bases from J, leaving 14 bases between. This CDR3 reads CASSTALVGAKNIQYF. CDR3 bases: TGTGCCAGCAGTACCGCTCTGGTCGGAGCCAAAAACATTCAGTACTTC.